Presented here are 10 T cell receptor beta chains from one specimen sequenced in a study of blood T cell repertoires in COVID-19. Using immunoSEQ multiplex PCR, the repertoire was profiled, and TCRdb retains in-frame clones only, with some absent. The sample yields some 190,000 clones, 88% seen once. Sequenced sample: peripheral blood. These receptors were obtained from a human donor in a cohort sampled during active COVID-19.

The V call is TRBV12-3 or TRBV12-4, the J call TRBJ1-5; the D gene is possibly TRBD1 (5 bases). The V end was cut by 8 bases, the J end by 7 bases, with 12 bases between. The CDR3 covers 12 residues. CDR3 protein: CASSGLRQPQHF. CDR3 in DNA: TGTGCCAGCTCAGGGTTACGGCAGCCCCAGCATTTT.

This chain joins TRBV20-1 and TRBJ2-7; possible D gene TRBD2, 6 bases. Germline CDR1 DFQATT, CDR2 SNEGSKA (reference sequence). This CDR3 is built from 13 residues. Trimming removed 3 bases from V and 3 bases from J, with 12 bases in between. CDR3 sequence (DNA): TGCAGTGCTAGTTCCCTGGGGGGCTACGAGCAGTACTTC. Protein sequence: CSASSLGGYEQYF.

The chain links TRBV3-1 (or the pseudogene TRBV3-2) to TRBJ2-2; 7 nucleotides line up with TRBD1. The J segment lost 1 base and the V segment lost 5 bases, leaving 7 bases of the junction unmatched. Per germline, CDR1 LGHDT and CDR2 YNNKEL (reference sequence). CDR3 length equals 16 residues. The chain's CDR3 is CASSLTGTRNTGELFF. In DNA, the CDR3 is TGTGCCAGCAGCTTGACAGGGACGCGGAACACCGGGGAGCTGTTTTTT.

As concerns this clone: This same CDR3 is encoded by further DNA sequences in the sample. The chain employs TRBV6-1 and TRBJ1-1; D may be TRBD1 (5 bases). This CDR3 is built from 16 residues. Trimming cost V 0 bases and J 4 bases, with 15 bases left between them. In germline, CDR1 is MNHNS, CDR2 SASEGT. Here the CDR3 DNA reads TGTGCCAGCAGTGAAGCGTTACAGGTTGGTGGCACTGAAGCTTTCTTT. It is translated as CASSEALQVGGTEAFF.

Only one count was recorded for this clone. The genes are TRBV4-3 and TRBJ2-5, with D uncertain. Germline V CDR1 and CDR2: LGHNA, YSLEER. This CDR3 is built from 12 residues. V was shortened by 0 bases and J by 7 bases, with 6 bases between the two germline ends. The CDR3 sequence is CASSQDMRTQYF. In DNA form, the CDR3 reads TGCGCCAGCAGCCAAGATATGAGGACCCAGTACTTC.

The chain links TRBV6-6 to TRBJ2-7; the D gene is possibly TRBD2 (6 bases). V lost 0 bases and J 1 base, leaving 10 bases between the germline ends. The germline V gene has CDR1 MNHNY and CDR2 SVGAGI (reference sequence). The CDR3 sequence is 15 residues long. DNA for the CDR3: TGTGCCAGCAGTTACTCCGGCGGGGAGTCCTACGAGCAGTACTTC. Amino acids: CASSYSGGESYEQYF.

The chain joins TRBV6-5 to TRBJ2-3, with 12 nucleotides matching TRBD1. This CDR3 spans 14 amino acids. Trimming cost V 7 bases and J 5 bases; bases outside gene matches: 4. Germline V lookup: CDR1 MNHEY, CDR2 SVGAGI. The CDR3 region has the DNA TGTGCCAGCACCCGGGACAGGGGGCAAGATACGCAGTATTTT. Protein sequence: CASTRDRGQDTQYF.

This clone was seen more than once but under ten times. The CDR3 region is CASSPRWGGSAFF. As DNA, the CDR3 is TGTGCCAGCAGTCCACGCTGGGGGGGATCAGCTTTCTTT. The chain combines TRBV27 with TRBJ1-1, with D perhaps TRBD1 (5 bases). The length of the CDR3 is 13 residues. Germline lookup yields CDR1 MNHEY and CDR2 SMNVEV (reference sequence). Trimming left V 5 bases short and J 10 bases short, with 17 bases between.

The rearrangement joins TRBV7-9 to TRBJ2-5; 8 bases are a match to TRBD2. From germline, CDR1 is SEHNR and CDR2 FQNEAQ (reference sequence). The ends lost 5 bases at V and 3 bases at J; junction bases unmatched: 11. The CDR3 loop spans 16 amino acids. CDR3 in amino acids: CASSPTGGYVKETQYF. CDR3 in DNA: TGTGCCAGCAGCCCCACGGGGGGGTACGTTAAAGAGACCCAGTACTTC.

This clone was detected once. The chain couples TRBV29-1 to TRBJ2-5; 8 bases agree with TRBD2. Trimming at V came to 5 bases and at J to 7 bases, leaving 12 bases not matched to a gene. The CDR3 is 14 residues long. Germline V gives CDR1 SQVTM, CDR2 ANQGSEA. CDR3 nucleotide sequence: TGCAGCGTTAGCCAGATGCGGGCGGGGGGGACCCAGTACTTC. This translates into CSVSQMRAGGTQYF.